The rows below give T cell receptor beta chains drawn from one sample of a study of blood T cell repertoires in COVID-19. Sequencing was performed with immunoSEQ multiplex PCR; in TCRdb, only in-frame clones are kept and a portion is missing. The sample carries just over 250,000 clones, more than 75% recorded once. The sequenced sample was peripheral blood. The receptors derive from a man aged 40-50 years who had recovered from COVID-19. Each CDR3 is given with its conserved first and last residue. D genes are given only for firm matches. Expanded clones are given a class, and other clones once, few, many or no size at all.

J gene,D gene,V gene,clone size,CDR3 protein,CDR3 DNA
TRBJ1-1,TRBD1,TRBV6-6,few,CASSTDREEAFF,TGTGCCAGCAGTACTGACAGGGAAGAAGCTTTCTTT
TRBJ1-2,NA,TRBV5-4,NA,CASSYNGNYGYTF,TGTGCCAGCAGCTATAACGGGAACTATGGCTACACCTTC
TRBJ2-3,TRBD2,TRBV9,NA,CASSAGGTSGRPVESTAHTQYF,TGTGCCAGCAGCGCGGGGGGGACTAGCGGGAGGCCCGTGGAGTCGACAGCACATACGCAGTATTTT
TRBJ2-7,TRBD1,TRBV9,NA,CASSGGEDRAHEQYF,TGTGCCAGCAGCGGGGGCGAGGACAGGGCCCACGAGCAGTACTTC
TRBJ2-1,TRBD2,TRBV9,NA,CASSGSGSANEQFF,TGTGCCAGCAGCGGGAGCGGGAGTGCGAATGAGCAGTTCTTC
TRBJ2-5,NA,TRBV29-1,once,CSTRSETQYF,TGCAGCACCAGAAGTGAGACCCAGTACTTC
TRBJ1-2,TRBD1,TRBV29-1,NA,CSVGMDRPEGGYTF,TGCAGCGTTGGGATGGACAGGCCCGAGGGAGGCTACACCTTC
TRBJ2-3,TRBD2,TRBV7-8,NA,CASSLAGGRDTQYF,TGTGCCAGCAGCTTAGCGGGAGGGCGGGATACGCAGTATTTT
TRBJ1-2,NA,TRBV5-1,once,CASSPQGDYGYTF,TGCGCCAGCAGCCCGCAAGGGGACTATGGCTACACCTTC
TRBJ1-1,TRBD1,TRBV6-6,NA,CASSQTGLNTEAFF,TGTGCCAGCAGTCAGACAGGGCTTAACACTGAAGCTTTCTTT
TRBJ1-2,TRBD1,TRBV19,NA,CASNTGGMALYGYTF,TGTGCCAGTAATACAGGGGGTATGGCCCTTTATGGCTACACCTTC
TRBJ2-1,TRBD2,TRBV7-9,few,CASSHSGTSGRRWQFF,TGTGCCAGCAGTCACTCCGGGACTAGCGGGAGAAGATGGCAGTTCTTC
TRBJ2-7,NA,TRBV19,NA,CASSRASDYEQYF,TGTGCCAGTAGTAGGGCGTCGGACTACGAGCAGTACTTC
TRBJ2-5,NA,TRBV13,NA,CASSLGRRQETQYF,TGTGCCAGCAGCTTAGGCCGGAGACAAGAGACCCAGTACTTC
TRBJ1-4,NA,TRBV25-1,NA,CASSTGRRVNEKLFF,TGTGCCAGCTCCACCGGTCGACGGGTTAATGAAAAACTGTTTTTT
TRBJ2-1,TRBD2,TRBV10-1,once,CASMGGNEQFF,TGCGCCTCCATGGGGGGGAATGAGCAGTTCTTC
TRBJ2-3,TRBD2,TRBV3-1/TRBV3-2,NA,CASSLTSPPTYTDTQYF,TGTGCCAGCAGCTTGACTAGCCCCCCTACTTACACAGATACGCAGTATTTT
TRBJ2-7,TRBD1,TRBV7-8,NA,CASSLGTGGWEQYF,TGTGCCAGCAGCTTAGGGACAGGGGGCTGGGAGCAGTACTTC
TRBJ1-1,NA,TRBV7-6,NA,CASSLSSGYRGGAPDTEAFF,TGTGCCAGCAGCTTATCATCCGGTTACCGGGGGGGGGCGCCGGACACTGAAGCTTTCTTT
TRBJ2-7,NA,TRBV25-1,NA,CASSESVNEQYF,TGTGCCAGCAGTGAATCGGTTAACGAGCAGTACTTC
TRBJ2-3,TRBD2,TRBV7-8,NA,CASSRGGYTQYF,TGTGCCAGCAGCCGGGGGGGTTATACGCAGTATTTT
TRBJ1-2,TRBD1,TRBV6-5,few,CASSGGTGANYGYTF,TGTGCCAGCAGCGGGGGGACAGGGGCCAACTATGGCTACACCTTC
TRBJ2-1,NA,TRBV14,NA,CASSQDWQLVPQFF,TGTGCCAGCAGCCAAGATTGGCAACTAGTCCCACAGTTCTTC
TRBJ2-4,TRBD1,TRBV5-5,NA,CASSLQGALNIQYF,TGTGCCAGCAGCTTACAGGGGGCGTTAAACATTCAGTACTTC
TRBJ1-6,NA,TRBV30,NA,CAYESQGGNSPLHF,TGTGCCTACGAGAGCCAGGGTGGTAATTCACCCCTCCACTTT
TRBJ1-4,TRBD1,TRBV5-4,NA,CAIHVQGPATNEKLFF,TGTGCCATCCATGTACAGGGGCCTGCAACTAATGAAAAACTGTTTTTT
TRBJ2-2,NA,TRBV11-3,NA,CASSLQGRIGELFF,TGTGCCAGCAGCTTACAGGGGAGAATCGGGGAGCTGTTTTTT
TRBJ2-6,NA,TRBV6-1,NA,CASSDFAGANVLTF,TGTGCCAGCAGTGATTTCGCTGGGGCCAACGTCCTGACTTTC
TRBJ2-1,TRBD2,TRBV7-2,NA,CASSRATSGRAKSYNEQFF,TGTGCCAGCAGCCGTGCAACTAGCGGGAGGGCCAAGTCCTACAATGAGCAGTTCTTC
TRBJ1-1,NA,TRBV29-1,NA,CSGQRNTEAFF,TGCAGCGGACAGAGGAACACTGAAGCTTTCTTT
TRBJ1-2,TRBD1,TRBV19,NA,CASRDRGGYTF,TGTGCCAGTAGGGACAGGGGTGGCTACACCTTC
TRBJ2-7,TRBD1,TRBV7-9,NA,CASSSRGSSYEQYF,TGTGCCAGCAGCAGCAGGGGGAGCTCCTACGAGCAGTACTTC
TRBJ2-3,TRBD2,TRBV5-1,NA,CASSGGGYTDTQYF,TGCGCCAGCAGCGGCGGGGGGTACACAGATACGCAGTATTTT
TRBJ2-1,NA,TRBV7-9,NA,CASSLGQTGPYNEQFF,TGTGCCAGCAGCTTAGGTCAAACAGGGCCCTACAATGAGCAGTTCTTC
TRBJ2-7,TRBD1,TRBV6-6,few,CASGLGQPTYEQYF,TGTGCCAGCGGCTTGGGACAGCCGACCTACGAGCAGTACTTC
TRBJ1-3,TRBD1,TRBV19,NA,CASKRGQGSGNTIYF,TGTGCCAGTAAGAGGGGGCAGGGCTCTGGAAACACCATATATTTT
TRBJ2-7,NA,TRBV23-1,NA,CASSQNQVLETEIISYEQYF,TGCGCCAGCAGTCAAAACCAAGTACTGGAGACAGAGATCATCTCCTACGAGCAGTACTTC
TRBJ2-7,TRBD1,TRBV11-2,NA,CASSLEAAGGKYEQYF,TGTGCCAGCAGCTTAGAGGCGGCAGGGGGCAAATACGAGCAGTACTTC
TRBJ2-7,TRBD2,TRBV19,NA,CASSIGTSRSSYEQYF,TGTGCCAGTAGTATAGGGACTAGCCGAAGCTCCTACGAGCAGTACTTC
TRBJ1-2,NA,TRBV7-9,NA,CASSLVRPGGDGYTF,TGTGCCAGCAGCTTAGTACGCCCAGGAGGGGACGGCTACACCTTC
TRBJ2-7,TRBD1,TRBV5-1,NA,CASSLTGGGPYEQYF,TGCGCCAGCAGCTTAACAGGGGGCGGGCCCTACGAGCAGTACTTC
TRBJ2-7,TRBD1,TRBV11-2,once,CASRQPRDRGRYEQYF,TGTGCCAGCAGACAACCCCGGGACAGGGGGCGGTACGAGCAGTACTTC